These T cell receptor beta chains were read from a single sample in a study of blood T cell repertoires in COVID-19. Profiled with immunoSEQ multiplex PCR; TCRdb holds only in-frame clones, not every one. Among 210,000 or so clones listed, 75% to 85% were seen once. The specimen was peripheral blood. Every receptor here comes from a woman aged 30 to 39 with COVID-19, enrolled during active disease. The CDR3 runs from the conserved cysteine through the conserved F or W. The D gene is left open where the match is weak. The size entry is marked missing in some rows and otherwise reads once, few, many or a size class.

j_call cdr3_length clone_size d_call v_call cdr3_nt cdr3_aa
TRBJ2-7 14 . TRBD1 TRBV5-8 TGTGCCAGCAGCTTGGCACAGGGGTCCTACGAGCAGTACTTC CASSLAQGSYEQYF
TRBJ2-3 16 few . TRBV5-4 TGTGCCAGCAGCTTGCCCCGAGACTTGGGCACAGATACGCAGTATTTT CASSLPRDLGTDTQYF
TRBJ1-2 15 . TRBD1 TRBV2 TGTGCCAGCAGTTCTCGCCGGGACAGGGGCTATGGCTACACCTTC CASSSRRDRGYGYTF
TRBJ2-1 14 . TRBD2 TRBV6-5 TGTGCCAGCAAACCGGGACTAGCAATCAATGAGCAGTTCTTC CASKPGLAINEQFF
TRBJ2-1 16 once TRBD2 TRBV11-3 TGTGCCAGCAGCTTAGGTCCCGCAGCGGGGGACAATGAGCAGTTCTTC CASSLGPAAGDNEQFF
TRBJ1-2 13 . . TRBV3-1/TRBV3-2 TGTGCCAGCGGGCCCGGTACGAACTATGGCTACACCTTC CASGPGTNYGYTF
TRBJ1-2 14 . TRBD1 TRBV5-1 TGCGCCAGCAGATCTGTAGACAGGGGGCATGGCTACACCTTC CASRSVDRGHGYTF
TRBJ2-7 13 . TRBD1 TRBV7-9 TGTGCCAGCAACTTTGATGGGACAGGGCAGCAGTACTTC CASNFDGTGQQYF
TRBJ2-7 13 . TRBD1 TRBV27 TGTGCCAGCAGTTTAAACAGGGGCTACGAGCAGTACTTC CASSLNRGYEQYF
TRBJ2-1 16 . TRBD2 TRBV6-1 TGTGCCAGCAGTGATTACCTAGCGGGGGGCCGGAATGAGCAGTTCTTC CASSDYLAGGRNEQFF
TRBJ2-7 13 . . TRBV7-3 TGTGCCAGCAGCCCCCCCTCGGGGAACGAGCAGTACTTC CASSPPSGNEQYF
TRBJ1-2 11 . . TRBV2 TGTGCCAGCAGTGGACCAGGGGGCTACACCTTC CASSGPGGYTF
TRBJ1-2 15 . TRBD1 TRBV29-1 TGCAGCGTTGAATTGGGGGCCGGGACAGGGGATGGCTACACCTTC CSVELGAGTGDGYTF
TRBJ1-1 15 . . TRBV11-2 TGTGCCAGCAGCTTAGACAGGGGCCCTAACACTGAAGCTTTCTTT CASSLDRGPNTEAFF
TRBJ2-2 15 . TRBD2 TRBV7-2 TGTGCCAGCAGCTTAGCCCGGGGAGGGGCCGGGGAGCTGTTTTTT CASSLARGGAGELFF
TRBJ2-5 13 . . TRBV25-1 TGTGCCAGCAGTGAATCGGGGAAAGAGACCCAGTACTTC CASSESGKETQYF
TRBJ2-7 14 . TRBD1 TRBV27 TGTGCCAGCAGTAGGGGGACAGGGTACTACGAGCAGTACTTC CASSRGTGYYEQYF